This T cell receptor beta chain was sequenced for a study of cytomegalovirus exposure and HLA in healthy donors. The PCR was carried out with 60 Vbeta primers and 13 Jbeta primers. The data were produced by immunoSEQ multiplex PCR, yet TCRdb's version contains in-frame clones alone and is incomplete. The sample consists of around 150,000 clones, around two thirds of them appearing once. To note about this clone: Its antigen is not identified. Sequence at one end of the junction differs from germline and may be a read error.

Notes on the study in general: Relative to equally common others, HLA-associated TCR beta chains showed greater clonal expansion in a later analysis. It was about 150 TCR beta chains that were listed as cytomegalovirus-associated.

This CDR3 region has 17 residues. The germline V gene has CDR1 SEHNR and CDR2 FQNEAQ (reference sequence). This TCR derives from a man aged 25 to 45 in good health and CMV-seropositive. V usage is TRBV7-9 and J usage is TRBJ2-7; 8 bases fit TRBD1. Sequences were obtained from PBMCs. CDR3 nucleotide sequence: TGTTCCAGCAGCCCACCAGGGGGCCTAACAACTTCCTACGAGCAGTACTTC. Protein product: CSSSPPGGLTTSYEQYF.